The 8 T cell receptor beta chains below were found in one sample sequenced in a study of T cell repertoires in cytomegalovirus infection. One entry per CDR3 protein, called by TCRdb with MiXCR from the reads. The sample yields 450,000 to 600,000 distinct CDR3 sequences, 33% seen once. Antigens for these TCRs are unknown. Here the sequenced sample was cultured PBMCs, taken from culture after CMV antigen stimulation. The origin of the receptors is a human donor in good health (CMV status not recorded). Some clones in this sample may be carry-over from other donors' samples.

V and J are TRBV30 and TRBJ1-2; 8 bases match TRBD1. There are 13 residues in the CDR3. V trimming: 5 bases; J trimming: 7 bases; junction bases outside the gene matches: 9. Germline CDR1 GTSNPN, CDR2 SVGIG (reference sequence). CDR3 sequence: CAWQLQGAGGYTF. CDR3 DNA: TGTGCCTGGCAACTCCAGGGGGCAGGTGGCTACACCTTC.

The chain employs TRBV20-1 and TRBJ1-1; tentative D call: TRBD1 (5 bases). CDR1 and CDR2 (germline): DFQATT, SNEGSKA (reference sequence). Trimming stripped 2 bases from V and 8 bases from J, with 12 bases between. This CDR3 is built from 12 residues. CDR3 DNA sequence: TGCAGTGCTAGATCGCGCGGGGGGGAAGCTTTCTTT. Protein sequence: CSARSRGGEAFF.

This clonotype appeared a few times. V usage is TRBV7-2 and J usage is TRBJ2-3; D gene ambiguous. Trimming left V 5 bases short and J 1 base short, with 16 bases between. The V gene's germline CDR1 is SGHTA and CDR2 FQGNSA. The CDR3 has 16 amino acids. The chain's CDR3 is CASSEVGGSRTDTQYF. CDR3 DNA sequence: TGTGCCAGCAGCGAGGTTGGCGGATCTCGCACAGATACGCAGTATTTT.

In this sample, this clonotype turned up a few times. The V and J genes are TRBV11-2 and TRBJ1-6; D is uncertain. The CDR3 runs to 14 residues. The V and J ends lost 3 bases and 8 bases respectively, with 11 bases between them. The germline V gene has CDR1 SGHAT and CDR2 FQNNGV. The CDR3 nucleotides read TGTGCCAGCAGCTTCGGCCTGAGTGATTCACCCCTCCACTTT. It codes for CASSFGLSDSPLHF.

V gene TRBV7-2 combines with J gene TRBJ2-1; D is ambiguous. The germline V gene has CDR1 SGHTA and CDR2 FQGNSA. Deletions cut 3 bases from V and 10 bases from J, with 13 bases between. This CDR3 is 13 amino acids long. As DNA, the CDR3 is TGTGCCAGCAGCTTTCCGGGCCAGAAGGAGCAGTTCTTC. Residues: CASSFPGQKEQFF.

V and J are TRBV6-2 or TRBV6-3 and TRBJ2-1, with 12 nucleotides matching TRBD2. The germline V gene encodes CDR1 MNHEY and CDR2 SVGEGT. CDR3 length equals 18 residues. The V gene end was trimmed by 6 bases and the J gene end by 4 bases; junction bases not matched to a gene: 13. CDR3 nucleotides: TGTGCCAGCAGCCGAGCTACTAGCGGGAGGCCCCCGTACAATGAGCAGTTCTTC. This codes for CASSRATSGRPPYNEQFF.

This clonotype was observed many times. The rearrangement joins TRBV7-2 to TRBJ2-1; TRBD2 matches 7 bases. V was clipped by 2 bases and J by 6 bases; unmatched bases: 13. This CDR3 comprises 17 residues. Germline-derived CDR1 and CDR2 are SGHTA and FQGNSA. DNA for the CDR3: TGTGCCAGCAGCTTAAGAAGATCAGCGGGAACGGGCAATGAGCAGTTCTTC. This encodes CASSLRRSAGTGNEQFF.

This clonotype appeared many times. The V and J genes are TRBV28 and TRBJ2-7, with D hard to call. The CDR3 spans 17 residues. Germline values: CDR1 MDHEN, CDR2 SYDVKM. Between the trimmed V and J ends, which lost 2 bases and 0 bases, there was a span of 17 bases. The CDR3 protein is CASSLEYLSGYSYEQYF. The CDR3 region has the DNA TGTGCCAGCAGTTTAGAATATTTATCGGGCTACTCCTACGAGCAGTACTTC.